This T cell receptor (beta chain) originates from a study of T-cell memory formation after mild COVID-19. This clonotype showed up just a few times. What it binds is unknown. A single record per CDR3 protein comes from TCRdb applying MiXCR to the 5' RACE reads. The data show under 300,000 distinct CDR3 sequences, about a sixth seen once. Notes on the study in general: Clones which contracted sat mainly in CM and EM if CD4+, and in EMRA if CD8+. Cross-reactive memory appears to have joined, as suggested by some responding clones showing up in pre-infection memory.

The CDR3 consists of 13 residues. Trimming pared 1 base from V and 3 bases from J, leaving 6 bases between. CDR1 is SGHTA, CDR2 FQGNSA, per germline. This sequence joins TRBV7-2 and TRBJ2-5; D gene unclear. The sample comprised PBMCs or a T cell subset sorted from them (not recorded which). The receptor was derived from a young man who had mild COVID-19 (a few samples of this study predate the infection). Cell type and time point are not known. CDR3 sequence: CASSLVQKETQYF. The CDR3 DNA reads TGTGCCAGCAGCTTAGTCCAGAAAGAGACCCAGTACTTC.